This TCR beta chain was retrieved from a study of cytomegalovirus exposure and HLA in healthy donors. The data were produced by immunoSEQ multiplex PCR, yet TCRdb's version contains in-frame clones alone and is incomplete. This sample carries 100,000 to 150,000 clones, roughly nine tenths of them seen once, and the ten largest clones take about 1%. The CDR3 has 15 residues. The germline V gene encodes CDR1 WNHNN and CDR2 SYGVQD (reference sequence). With V trimmed by 8 bases and J by 5 bases, 15 bases remained unmatched. Material: PBMCs. The sequence came from a young woman in good health and CMV-seronegative. The rearrangement joins TRBV10-1 to TRBJ2-7; 7 nucleotides match TRBD1. The chain's CDR3 is CASSQTGLSLDEQYF. CDR3 in DNA: TGCGCCAGCTCCCAGACAGGGCTAAGCTTGGACGAGCAGTACTTC.